A selection of T cell receptor beta chains follows, all from one sample in a study of cytomegalovirus exposure and HLA in healthy donors. The repertoire was sequenced with immunoSEQ multiplex PCR; TCRdb's copy has only in-frame clones and lacks some. The data contain over 55,000 clones, about 90% of them singletons. The sequenced sample was PBMCs. Receptor source: a man aged 18 to 29 in good health and CMV-seronegative. CDR3s include the opening cysteine and the closing phenylalanine or tryptophan. A D gene is named only where the DNA matches it firmly. The size entry is marked missing in some rows and otherwise reads once, few, many or a size class.

j_call,clone_size,v_call,d_call,cdr3_nt,cdr3_aa
TRBJ1-4,.,TRBV9,TRBD1,TGTGCCAGCAGCCCAGAGGGGGCACCTAATGAAAAACTGTTTTTT,CASSPEGAPNEKLFF
TRBJ1-2,.,TRBV30,.,TGTGCCTGGACCGTAGGGGTAAACTATGGCTACACCTTC,CAWTVGVNYGYTF
TRBJ1-2,.,TRBV10-3,TRBD1,TGTGCCATCACCAGACAGGGGCACTATGGCTACACCTTC,CAITRQGHYGYTF
TRBJ1-1,.,TRBV11-3,.,TGTGCCAGCAGCTTAGAAAGGGGAGGGACTGAAGCTTTCTTT,CASSLERGGTEAFF
TRBJ2-7,.,TRBV6-5,TRBD1,TGTGCCAGCAGTTACTCCACAGGGGTCCACGAGCAGTACTTC,CASSYSTGVHEQYF
TRBJ1-1,.,TRBV28,TRBD1,TGTGCCAGCAGGCCCTCGGGACAGGGGTACACTGAAGCTTTCTTT,CASRPSGQGYTEAFF
TRBJ1-2,once,TRBV7-9,TRBD1,TGTGCCAGCAGCCATAATGAGGGACAGGCTTCAGCCTTC,CASSHNEGQASAF
TRBJ2-1,.,TRBV15,TRBD2,TGTGCCACCAGCAGCGGGACTAGCGGGGGGGAGGGGTTCTTC,CATSSGTSGGEGFF
TRBJ1-1,.,TRBV2,TRBD1,TGTGCCAGCAGTCGACAGGGGAGCGGCACTGAAGCTTTCTTT,CASSRQGSGTEAFF
TRBJ1-5,.,TRBV30,.,TGTGCCTGGAGTGTAACTGCCAATCAGCCCCAGCATTTT,CAWSVTANQPQHF
TRBJ2-2,once,TRBV9,TRBD2,TGTGCCAGCAGCTTCGGGCTAGCGGGTACCGGGGAGCTGTTTTTT,CASSFGLAGTGELFF
TRBJ2-7,.,TRBV15,.,TGTGCCACCAGCTTTCCTCAGGTATTGGGCTACGAGCAGTACTTC,CATSFPQVLGYEQYF
TRBJ2-7,.,TRBV2,.,TGTGCCAGCAGCCGACAGGTAACCCCTGAGTACTTC,CASSRQVTPEYF
TRBJ1-1,.,TRBV28,.,TGTGCCAGCAGTTCCTCAGGGTTGTCTGAAGCTTTCTTT,CASSSSGLSEAFF
TRBJ2-7,.,TRBV19,.,TGTGCCAGTAGTATCCAGGGGACCTACTACGAGCAGTACTTC,CASSIQGTYYEQYF
TRBJ1-4,.,TRBV11-2,.,TGTGCCAGCAGCTTAGCCACAGAACTGACCGAAAAACTGTTTTTT,CASSLATELTEKLFF
TRBJ1-2,.,TRBV7-9,TRBD1,TGTGCCAGCAGCGACCGACAGGGGAATGGCTACACCTTC,CASSDRQGNGYTF
TRBJ1-2,.,TRBV30,TRBD1,TGTGCCTGGAGTCCTGGACAGGCCATTGAAGGAGGCTACACCTTC,CAWSPGQAIEGGYTF
TRBJ1-1,.,TRBV30,TRBD1,TGTGCCTGGCAGGAGGGGACAGGGGGCCGGGGCACTGAAGCTTTCTTT,CAWQEGTGGRGTEAFF
TRBJ1-5,.,TRBV7-3,TRBD1,TGTGCCAGCAGCGCGGACAGGGACCAGCCCCAGCATTTT,CASSADRDQPQHF
TRBJ1-2,.,TRBV29-1,.,TGCAGCGTTGCGGGGGGCGCGGACTATGGCTACACCTTC,CSVAGGADYGYTF
TRBJ1-1,once,TRBV11-2,TRBD1,TGTGCCAGCAGCCCAGGGGGCCTCACTGAAGCTTTCTTT,CASSPGGLTEAFF
TRBJ2-7,.,TRBV6-5,.,TGTGCCAGCAGAACCGGGACATCAGTTTCCTACGAGCAGTACTTC,CASRTGTSVSYEQYF
TRBJ2-5,.,TRBV29-1,.,TGCAGCGTTGATGGTGGGGGGCAAGAGACCCAGTACTTC,CSVDGGGQETQYF
TRBJ2-7,.,TRBV30,.,TGTGCCTGGAGTATTATCGACGAGCAGTACTTC,CAWSIIDEQYF
TRBJ2-5,.,TRBV27,TRBD1,TGTGCCAGCAGTACCGGCAGGGGGCAGGAGACCCAGTACTTC,CASSTGRGQETQYF
TRBJ2-2,.,TRBV7-9,TRBD1,TGTGCCAGCAGCCCCCGACAGGGAAGGAACACCGGGGAGCTGTTTTTT,CASSPRQGRNTGELFF
TRBJ2-5,.,TRBV27,.,TGTGCCAGCAGTTTAGGCGGGTACGAGACCCAGTACTTC,CASSLGGYETQYF
TRBJ1-5,.,TRBV6-5,TRBD1,TGTGCCAGCAGTCAGGACAGGGGTCCCCATCAGCCCCAGCATTTT,CASSQDRGPHQPQHF
TRBJ1-2,few,TRBV29-1,TRBD1,TGCAGCGTTGGGGACAGGGGCAGCTATGGCTACACCTTC,CSVGDRGSYGYTF
TRBJ2-3,.,TRBV7-9,.,TGTGCCAGCAGCTCAGGACTGGCTGGAGATACGCAGTATTTT,CASSSGLAGDTQYF
TRBJ1-2,.,TRBV2,TRBD1,TGTGCCAGCAGCAAGGACAGGGCCCAACCCTATGGCTACACCTTC,CASSKDRAQPYGYTF
TRBJ1-1,.,TRBV6-6,.,TGTGCCAGCAGGAAAGGAGTGAACACTGAAGCTTTCTTT,CASRKGVNTEAFF
TRBJ2-7,.,TRBV7-9,.,TGTGCCAGCAGCTCCAGGATGGCCTACGAGCAGTACTTC,CASSSRMAYEQYF
TRBJ2-5,.,TRBV7-2,TRBD2,TGTGCCAGCAGCCCCTCCTTGCGGGGGACCGGGGGCCAAGAGACCCAGTACTTC,CASSPSLRGTGGQETQYF
TRBJ1-6,.,TRBV5-1,TRBD1,TGCGCCAGCAGCCCCCGACAGGGTCTATTGGCAGGGTCACCCCTCCACTTT,CASSPRQGLLAGSPLHF
TRBJ1-2,.,TRBV27,.,TGTGCCAGCAGCACCGGGGGCTATGGCTACACCTTC,CASSTGGYGYTF
TRBJ2-3,.,TRBV6-1,TRBD2,TGTGCCAGCAGGATGGGACTAGCGCAAACAGATACGCAGTATTTT,CASRMGLAQTDTQYF
TRBJ1-6,.,TRBV11-1,.,TGTGCCAGCAGCCCAATTAATTCACCCCTCCACTTT,CASSPINSPLHF
TRBJ1-2,.,TRBV6-1,.,TGTGCCAGCAGTGAAGTGGCAGGGTTCTATGGCTGCACCTTC,CASSEVAGFYGCTF
TRBJ2-3,.,TRBV10-1,TRBD2,TGCGCCAGCAGTTCGGGACTAGCTGCTAGCACAGATACGCAGTATTTT,CASSSGLAASTDTQYF